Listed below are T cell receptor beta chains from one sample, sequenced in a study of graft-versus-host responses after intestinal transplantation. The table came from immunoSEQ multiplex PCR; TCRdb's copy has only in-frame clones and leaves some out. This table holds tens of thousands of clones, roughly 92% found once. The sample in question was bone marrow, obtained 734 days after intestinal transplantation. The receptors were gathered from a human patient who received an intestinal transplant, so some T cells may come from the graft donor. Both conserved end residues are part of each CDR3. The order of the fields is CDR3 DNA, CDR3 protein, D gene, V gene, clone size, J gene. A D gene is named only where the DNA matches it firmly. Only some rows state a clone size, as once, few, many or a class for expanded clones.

cdr3_nt: TGTGCCAGCAGTGAAGGGGAGATACCTAATGAAAAACTGTTTTTT
cdr3_aa: CASSEGEIPNEKLFF
d_call: NA
v_call: TRBV6-1
clone_size: NA
j_call: TRBJ1-4

cdr3_nt: TGTGCCAGCAATCCGGGACTAGTGGCCTACAATGAGCAGTTCTTC
cdr3_aa: CASNPGLVAYNEQFF
d_call: TRBD2
v_call: TRBV27
clone_size: once
j_call: TRBJ2-1

cdr3_nt: TGTGCCAGCAGTGAAGCGCTTGGGTTCGGGCGAGAACACGAGCAGTACTTC
cdr3_aa: CASSEALGFGREHEQYF
d_call: NA
v_call: TRBV2
clone_size: NA
j_call: TRBJ2-7

cdr3_nt: TGTGCCAGCAGTCTTGGAGGGCCCACATACGAGCAGTACTTC
cdr3_aa: CASSLGGPTYEQYF
d_call: NA
v_call: TRBV28
clone_size: NA
j_call: TRBJ2-7

cdr3_nt: TGTGCCAGCGGAAGGGACAGGGGGCTGTACACCTTC
cdr3_aa: CASGRDRGLYTF
d_call: TRBD1
v_call: TRBV7-9
clone_size: NA
j_call: TRBJ1-2

cdr3_nt: TGTGCCAGCACCCCCGGGGATCAAGAGACCCAGTACTTC
cdr3_aa: CASTPGDQETQYF
d_call: NA
v_call: TRBV2
clone_size: NA
j_call: TRBJ2-5

cdr3_nt: TGCGCCAGCAGCTTAAGGACAGGGGCCCACGGGACCCAGTACTTC
cdr3_aa: CASSLRTGAHGTQYF
d_call: TRBD1
v_call: TRBV5-1
clone_size: NA
j_call: TRBJ2-5

cdr3_nt: TGTGTCAGAAGATATAACAGGGGGCTGGGGGGCAGCAATCAGCCCCAGCATTTT
cdr3_aa: CVRRYNRGLGGSNQPQHF
d_call: NA
v_call: TRBV7-5
clone_size: NA
j_call: TRBJ1-5

cdr3_nt: TGTGCCAGCACCCGACAGACTAGCCTCTGGGTAACCGAGCAGTACTTC
cdr3_aa: CASTRQTSLWVTEQYF
d_call: TRBD2
v_call: TRBV2
clone_size: NA
j_call: TRBJ2-7

cdr3_nt: TGTGCCAGCAGTTTTGAGGGTCGTCTAGCGGGAGCCGGGGAGCTGTTTTTT
cdr3_aa: CASSFEGRLAGAGELFF
d_call: TRBD2
v_call: TRBV28
clone_size: NA
j_call: TRBJ2-2

cdr3_nt: TGTGCCAGCAGTTTAAACAGGGGGCTCAATCAGCCCCAGCATTTT
cdr3_aa: CASSLNRGLNQPQHF
d_call: TRBD1
v_call: TRBV28
clone_size: NA
j_call: TRBJ1-5

cdr3_nt: TGTGCCAGCAGCCGAACCTCCTATGTGACAGGGAGTTTGGAAGAGACCCAGTACTTC
cdr3_aa: CASSRTSYVTGSLEETQYF
d_call: TRBD1
v_call: TRBV7-9
clone_size: NA
j_call: TRBJ2-5

cdr3_nt: TGCGCCAGCAGTGACAGAGGGGCGGGTAGCACAGATACGCAGTATTTT
cdr3_aa: CASSDRGAGSTDTQYF
d_call: NA
v_call: TRBV10-1
clone_size: NA
j_call: TRBJ2-3

cdr3_nt: TGTGCCAGCAGGGACAATTACTACGAGCAGTACTTC
cdr3_aa: CASRDNYYEQYF
d_call: NA
v_call: TRBV6-6
clone_size: NA
j_call: TRBJ2-7

cdr3_nt: TGTGCCAGCAGCTGGACAGTTGGGAACACTGAAGCTTTCTTT
cdr3_aa: CASSWTVGNTEAFF
d_call: NA
v_call: TRBV11-2
clone_size: NA
j_call: TRBJ1-1

cdr3_nt: TGTGCCAGCAGCCCCGGGACAGGGGACGGCTACGAGCAGTACTTC
cdr3_aa: CASSPGTGDGYEQYF
d_call: TRBD1
v_call: TRBV7-7
clone_size: NA
j_call: TRBJ2-7

cdr3_nt: TGTGCCAGCAGCCCGGCGGGCGGTTTAGCGGGAGCCTCTGGAGAGCAGTACTTC
cdr3_aa: CASSPAGGLAGASGEQYF
d_call: TRBD2
v_call: TRBV7-7
clone_size: NA
j_call: TRBJ2-7

cdr3_nt: TGTGCCAGCAGTTTAAGGTCATGGAGGGCAACTAATGAAAAACTGTTTTTT
cdr3_aa: CASSLRSWRATNEKLFF
d_call: NA
v_call: TRBV28
clone_size: NA
j_call: TRBJ1-4

cdr3_nt: TGTGCCAGCAGTGGGACTAGCGGAGCCTACAATGAGCAGTTCTTC
cdr3_aa: CASSGTSGAYNEQFF
d_call: TRBD2
v_call: TRBV6-4
clone_size: NA
j_call: TRBJ2-1

cdr3_nt: TGTGCCAGCAGTGGGGGGACTTCACGTGGGGAGACCCAGTACTTC
cdr3_aa: CASSGGTSRGETQYF
d_call: NA
v_call: TRBV6-1
clone_size: NA
j_call: TRBJ2-5

cdr3_nt: TGTGCCAGCAGCGCACACGACCAAACAGGTTCCTACGAGCAGTACTTC
cdr3_aa: CASSAHDQTGSYEQYF
d_call: NA
v_call: TRBV9
clone_size: NA
j_call: TRBJ2-7

cdr3_nt: TGTGCCAGCTCACCATGGATAGTGGACAGGAACAATTCACCCCTCCACTTT
cdr3_aa: CASSPWIVDRNNSPLHF
d_call: TRBD1
v_call: TRBV18
clone_size: few
j_call: TRBJ1-6

cdr3_nt: TGTGCCAGCAGCCAAAAGCGGTTAGCCGTCGAGACCCAGTACTTC
cdr3_aa: CASSQKRLAVETQYF
d_call: NA
v_call: TRBV14
clone_size: once
j_call: TRBJ2-5

cdr3_nt: TGTGCCATCAGTGAGTTGGCGACAGTTCCCTACGAGCAGTACTTC
cdr3_aa: CAISELATVPYEQYF
d_call: NA
v_call: TRBV10-3
clone_size: NA
j_call: TRBJ2-7

cdr3_nt: TGCGCCAGCAGTGCAAGAGAGGGGCAGGGGGCTTACGAGCAGTACTTC
cdr3_aa: CASSAREGQGAYEQYF
d_call: TRBD1
v_call: TRBV10-2
clone_size: NA
j_call: TRBJ2-7

cdr3_nt: TGCGCCAGCAGTGACACCCCCGGACAGGGTTCAACTGAAGCTTTCTTT
cdr3_aa: CASSDTPGQGSTEAFF
d_call: TRBD1
v_call: TRBV10-1
clone_size: NA
j_call: TRBJ1-1

cdr3_nt: TGTGCCAGCAGCTTCTGGGTCCGTTCCTACGAGCAGTACTTC
cdr3_aa: CASSFWVRSYEQYF
d_call: NA
v_call: TRBV13
clone_size: NA
j_call: TRBJ2-7

cdr3_nt: TGTGCCAGCAGCTTCGGACTAGGCGGGGCCCTACAGGGGGAGCAGTTCTTC
cdr3_aa: CASSFGLGGALQGEQFF
d_call: NA
v_call: TRBV5-4
clone_size: NA
j_call: TRBJ2-1

cdr3_nt: TGTGCCAGTAGTATAGTGTCGGGGAGTGAAAAACTGTTTTTT
cdr3_aa: CASSIVSGSEKLFF
d_call: NA
v_call: TRBV19
clone_size: NA
j_call: TRBJ1-4

cdr3_nt: TGTGCCAGCAGCTTCGGGACAGGGGGGACTGAAGCTTTCTTT
cdr3_aa: CASSFGTGGTEAFF
d_call: TRBD1
v_call: TRBV11-2
clone_size: NA
j_call: TRBJ1-1

cdr3_nt: TGTGCCAGCAGTTCCCGATCGGGACAGGCCTCCTACGAGCAGTACTTC
cdr3_aa: CASSSRSGQASYEQYF
d_call: TRBD1
v_call: TRBV27
clone_size: NA
j_call: TRBJ2-7

cdr3_nt: TGTGCCAGCAGCTTGGAAGGGTTTGGCACTGAAGCTTTCTTT
cdr3_aa: CASSLEGFGTEAFF
d_call: NA
v_call: TRBV5-4
clone_size: NA
j_call: TRBJ1-1

cdr3_nt: TGTGCCAGCAGCCCTACAGGGGCCGGCACAGATACGCAGTATTTT
cdr3_aa: CASSPTGAGTDTQYF
d_call: TRBD1
v_call: TRBV28
clone_size: NA
j_call: TRBJ2-3

cdr3_nt: TGTGCCAGCAGTGAACGCTGGGGGAGTCGGGTAGCAGATACGCAGTATTTT
cdr3_aa: CASSERWGSRVADTQYF
d_call: NA
v_call: TRBV6-1
clone_size: NA
j_call: TRBJ2-3

cdr3_nt: TGCGCCAGCAGCTTATTGACTAGCGGTCAGACAGATACGCAGTATTTT
cdr3_aa: CASSLLTSGQTDTQYF
d_call: TRBD2
v_call: TRBV5-1
clone_size: NA
j_call: TRBJ2-3

cdr3_nt: TGTGCCAGCAGTTACGGGACAGGGGGTGGAAACACCATATATTTT
cdr3_aa: CASSYGTGGGNTIYF
d_call: TRBD1
v_call: TRBV6-6
clone_size: NA
j_call: TRBJ1-3

cdr3_nt: TGCGCCAGCAGCACCGGACAAGGGGGAAGAGAGACCCAGTACTTC
cdr3_aa: CASSTGQGGRETQYF
d_call: NA
v_call: TRBV5-1
clone_size: NA
j_call: TRBJ2-5

cdr3_nt: TGTGCCAGCTCACCAATGGGACAGGGGGCTTTGGCTCAGCCCCAGCATTTT
cdr3_aa: CASSPMGQGALAQPQHF
d_call: TRBD1
v_call: TRBV18
clone_size: NA
j_call: TRBJ1-5

cdr3_nt: TGTGCCAGCAGTACGAGGACAGGGGAAAACATTCAGTACTTC
cdr3_aa: CASSTRTGENIQYF
d_call: TRBD1
v_call: TRBV2
clone_size: NA
j_call: TRBJ2-4

cdr3_nt: TGTGCCAGCAGCATCCGGGACAGCATCACAGATACGCAGTATTTT
cdr3_aa: CASSIRDSITDTQYF
d_call: TRBD1
v_call: TRBV5-4
clone_size: once
j_call: TRBJ2-3

cdr3_nt: TGTGCTTCGACAGATAGGTATGAGCAGTTCTTC
cdr3_aa: CASTDRYEQFF
d_call: NA
v_call: TRBV30
clone_size: NA
j_call: TRBJ2-1

cdr3_nt: TGTGCCAGCAGGGCAGGGGGGGACAATGAGCAGTTCTTC
cdr3_aa: CASRAGGDNEQFF
d_call: NA
v_call: TRBV6-5
clone_size: NA
j_call: TRBJ2-1

cdr3_nt: TGTGCCAGCAGTTTGTCCCAGTACGAGCAGTACTTC
cdr3_aa: CASSLSQYEQYF
d_call: NA
v_call: TRBV28
clone_size: NA
j_call: TRBJ2-7

cdr3_nt: TGTGCCAGCAGCGTTACTAGCGGGAGCCTGTACAATGAGCAGTTCTTC
cdr3_aa: CASSVTSGSLYNEQFF
d_call: TRBD2
v_call: TRBV9
clone_size: NA
j_call: TRBJ2-1

cdr3_nt: TGCAGCCTCCTAGGACTAGCGGGAAGCACAGATACGCAGTATTTT
cdr3_aa: CSLLGLAGSTDTQYF
d_call: TRBD2
v_call: TRBV29-1
clone_size: NA
j_call: TRBJ2-3

cdr3_nt: TGTGCCAGCAGCTTGTCGGGGTTAAGAAACGAAGAGACCCAGTACTTC
cdr3_aa: CASSLSGLRNEETQYF
d_call: NA
v_call: TRBV5-4
clone_size: NA
j_call: TRBJ2-5

cdr3_nt: TGTGCCAGCAGTTACAGCGGGCCGAGCTCCTACGAGCAGTACTTC
cdr3_aa: CASSYSGPSSYEQYF
d_call: NA
v_call: TRBV6-5
clone_size: NA
j_call: TRBJ2-7

cdr3_nt: TGTGCCAGCAGTTACTTCCAGGGCTATGGCTACACCTTC
cdr3_aa: CASSYFQGYGYTF
d_call: NA
v_call: TRBV6-5
clone_size: NA
j_call: TRBJ1-2

cdr3_nt: TGTGCCAGCTCGCCGGGGGGCTCTGAAAAACTGTTTTTT
cdr3_aa: CASSPGGSEKLFF
d_call: NA
v_call: TRBV18
clone_size: NA
j_call: TRBJ1-4

cdr3_nt: TGTGCCAGCAGTCCACGGACAGGGGGCCACGAGCAGTACTTC
cdr3_aa: CASSPRTGGHEQYF
d_call: TRBD1
v_call: TRBV28
clone_size: NA
j_call: TRBJ2-7

cdr3_nt: TGTGCCAGCAGCGTTCTATCAGGACTAAACACTGAAGCTTTCTTT
cdr3_aa: CASSVLSGLNTEAFF
d_call: NA
v_call: TRBV9
clone_size: NA
j_call: TRBJ1-1